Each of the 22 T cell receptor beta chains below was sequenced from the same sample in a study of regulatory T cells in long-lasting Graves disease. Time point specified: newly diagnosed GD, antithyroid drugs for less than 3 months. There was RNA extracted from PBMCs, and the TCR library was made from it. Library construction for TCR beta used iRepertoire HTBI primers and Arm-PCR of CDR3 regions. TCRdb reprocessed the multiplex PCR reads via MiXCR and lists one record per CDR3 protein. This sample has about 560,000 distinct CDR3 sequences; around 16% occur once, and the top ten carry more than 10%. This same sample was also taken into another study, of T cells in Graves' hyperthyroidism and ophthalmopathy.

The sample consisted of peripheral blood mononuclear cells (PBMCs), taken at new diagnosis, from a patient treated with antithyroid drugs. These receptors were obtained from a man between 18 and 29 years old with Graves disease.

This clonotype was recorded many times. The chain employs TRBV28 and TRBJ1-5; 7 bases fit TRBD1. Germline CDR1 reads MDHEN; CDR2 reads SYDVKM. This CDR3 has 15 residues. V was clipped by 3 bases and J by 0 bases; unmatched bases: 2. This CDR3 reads CASSFGTDSNQPQHF. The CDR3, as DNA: TGTGCCAGCAGTTTCGGGACAGATAGCAATCAGCCCCAGCATTTT. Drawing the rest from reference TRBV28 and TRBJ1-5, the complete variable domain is DVKVTQSSRYLVKRTGEKVFLECVQDMDHENMFWYRQDPGLGLRLIYFSYDVKMKEKGDIPEGYSVSREKKERFSLILESASTNQTSMYLCASSFGTDSNQPQHFGDGTRLSIL.

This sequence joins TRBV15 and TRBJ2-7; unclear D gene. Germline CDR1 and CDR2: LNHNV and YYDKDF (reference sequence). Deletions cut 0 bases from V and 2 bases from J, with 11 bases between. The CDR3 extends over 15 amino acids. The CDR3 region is CATSRERSPTYEQYF. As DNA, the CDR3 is TGTGCCACCAGCAGAGAGAGGTCACCCACCTACGAGCAGTACTTC.

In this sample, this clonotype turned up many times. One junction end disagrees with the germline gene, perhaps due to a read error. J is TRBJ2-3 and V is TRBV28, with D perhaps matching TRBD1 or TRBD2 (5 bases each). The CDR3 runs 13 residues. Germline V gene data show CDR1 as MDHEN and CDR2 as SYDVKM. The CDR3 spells CASSLSNRDPRDF. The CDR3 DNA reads TGTGCCAGCAGTTTATCAAACCGGGACCCCCGGGATTTT.

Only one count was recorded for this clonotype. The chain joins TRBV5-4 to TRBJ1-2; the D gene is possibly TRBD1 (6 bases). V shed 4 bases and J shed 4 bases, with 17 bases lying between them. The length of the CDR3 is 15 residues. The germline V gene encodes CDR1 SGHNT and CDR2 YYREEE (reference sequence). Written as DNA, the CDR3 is TGTGCCAGCAGCCCCCAGTGGGGGGCGGGCTATGGCTACACCTTC. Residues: CASSPQWGAGYGYTF.

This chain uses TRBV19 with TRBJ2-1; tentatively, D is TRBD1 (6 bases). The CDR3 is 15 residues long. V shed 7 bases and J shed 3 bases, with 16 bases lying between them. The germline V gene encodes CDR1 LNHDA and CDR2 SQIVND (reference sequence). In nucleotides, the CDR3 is TGTGCCAGTAACTCCATACAGACAGGCTACAATGAGCAGTTCTTC. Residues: CASNSIQTGYNEQFF.

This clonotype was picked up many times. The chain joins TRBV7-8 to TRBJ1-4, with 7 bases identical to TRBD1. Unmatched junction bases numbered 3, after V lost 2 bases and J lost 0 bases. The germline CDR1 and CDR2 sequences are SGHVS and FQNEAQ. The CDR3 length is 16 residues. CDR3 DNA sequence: TGTGCCAGCAGCTTAATCGACAGGGCAACTAATGAAAAACTGTTTTTT. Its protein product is CASSLIDRATNEKLFF.

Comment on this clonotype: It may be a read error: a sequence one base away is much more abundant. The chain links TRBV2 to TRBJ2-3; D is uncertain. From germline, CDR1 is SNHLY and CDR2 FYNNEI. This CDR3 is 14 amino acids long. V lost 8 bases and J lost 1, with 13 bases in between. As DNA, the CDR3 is TGTGCCAGCGTATCCTGGGCAGGCACAGATACGCAGTATTTT. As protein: CASVSWAGTDTQYF. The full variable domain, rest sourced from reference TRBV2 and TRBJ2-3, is EPEVTQTPSHQVTQMGQEVILRCVPISNHLYFYWYRQILGQKVEFLVSFYNNEISEKSEIFDDQFSVERPDGSNFTLKIRSTKLEDSAMYFCASVSWAGTDTQYFGPGTRLTVL.

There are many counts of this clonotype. CDR3 loop: CASSFHGRGTDTQYF. The DNA of the CDR3 is TGTGCCAGCAGTTTTCATGGGCGGGGCACAGATACGCAGTATTTT. The gene calls are TRBV12-3 or TRBV12-4 and TRBJ2-3; D may be TRBD2 (5 bases). V was cut by 3 bases and J by 1 base, with 11 bases left in between. This CDR3 is built from 15 residues.

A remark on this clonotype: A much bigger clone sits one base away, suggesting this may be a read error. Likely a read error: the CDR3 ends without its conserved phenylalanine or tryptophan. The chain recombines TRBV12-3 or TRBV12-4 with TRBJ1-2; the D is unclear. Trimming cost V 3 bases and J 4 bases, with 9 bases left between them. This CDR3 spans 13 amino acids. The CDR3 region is CASSFGVSYGYTL. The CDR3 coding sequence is TGTGCCAGCAGTTTCGGGGTTAGCTATGGCTACACCCTC.

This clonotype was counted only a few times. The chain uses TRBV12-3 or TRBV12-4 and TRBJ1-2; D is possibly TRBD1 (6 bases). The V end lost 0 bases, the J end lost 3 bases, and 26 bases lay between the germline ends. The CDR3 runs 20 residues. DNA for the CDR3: TGTGCCAGCAGTTTAGCTTGGGGTATGGGGGCCCCCGGAGATCACTATGGCTACACCTTC. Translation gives CASSLAWGMGAPGDHYGYTF.

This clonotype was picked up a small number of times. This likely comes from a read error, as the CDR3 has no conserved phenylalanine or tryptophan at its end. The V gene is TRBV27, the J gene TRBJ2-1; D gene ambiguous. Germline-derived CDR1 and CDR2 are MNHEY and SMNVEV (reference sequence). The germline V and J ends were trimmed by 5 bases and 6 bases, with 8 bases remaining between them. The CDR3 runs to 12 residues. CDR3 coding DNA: TGTGCCAGCAGTCCCGGTGGCAATGAGCAGTTCTCC. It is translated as CASSPGGNEQFS.

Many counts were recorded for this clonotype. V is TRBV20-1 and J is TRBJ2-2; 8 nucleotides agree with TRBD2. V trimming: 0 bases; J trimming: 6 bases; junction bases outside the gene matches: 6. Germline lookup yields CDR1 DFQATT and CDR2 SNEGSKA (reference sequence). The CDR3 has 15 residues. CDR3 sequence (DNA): TGCAGTGCTAGAGAGACCGGGAGGGTGTCCGGGGAGCTGTTTTTT. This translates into CSARETGRVSGELFF.

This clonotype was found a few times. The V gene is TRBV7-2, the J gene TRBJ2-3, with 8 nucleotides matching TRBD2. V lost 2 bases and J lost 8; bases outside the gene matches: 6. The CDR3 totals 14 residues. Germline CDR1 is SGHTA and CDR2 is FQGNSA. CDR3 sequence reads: CASSLYGSGGTQYF. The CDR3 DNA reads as TGTGCCAGCAGCTTATACGGAAGCGGGGGTACGCAGTATTTT.

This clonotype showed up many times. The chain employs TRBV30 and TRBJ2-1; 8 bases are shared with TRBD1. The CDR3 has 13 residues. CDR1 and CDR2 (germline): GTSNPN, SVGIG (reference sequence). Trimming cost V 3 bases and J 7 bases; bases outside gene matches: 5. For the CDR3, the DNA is TGTGCCTGGAGCTCGGACAGGGTGAATGAGCAGTTCTTC. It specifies CAWSSDRVNEQFF.

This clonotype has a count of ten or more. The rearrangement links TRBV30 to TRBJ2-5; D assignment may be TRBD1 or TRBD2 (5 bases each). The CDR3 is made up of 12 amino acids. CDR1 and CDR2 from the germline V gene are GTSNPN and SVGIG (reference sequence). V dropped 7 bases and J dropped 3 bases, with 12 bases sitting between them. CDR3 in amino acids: CASLGTEETQYF. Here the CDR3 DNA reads TGTGCCTCACTAGGGACCGAAGAGACCCAGTACTTC. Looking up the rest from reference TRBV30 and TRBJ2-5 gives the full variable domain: SQTIHQWPATLVQPVGSPLSLECTVEGTSNPNLYWYRQAAGRGLQLLFYSVGIGQISSEVPQNLSASRPQDRQFILSSKKLLLSDSGFYLCASLGTEETQYFGPGTRLLVL.

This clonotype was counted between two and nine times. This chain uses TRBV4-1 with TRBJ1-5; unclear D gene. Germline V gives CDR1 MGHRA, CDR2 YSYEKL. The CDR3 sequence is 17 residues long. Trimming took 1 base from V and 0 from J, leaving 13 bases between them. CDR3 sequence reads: CASSQALGGYSNQPQHF. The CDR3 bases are TGCGCCAGCAGCCAAGCACTCGGCGGATATAGCAATCAGCCCCAGCATTTT.

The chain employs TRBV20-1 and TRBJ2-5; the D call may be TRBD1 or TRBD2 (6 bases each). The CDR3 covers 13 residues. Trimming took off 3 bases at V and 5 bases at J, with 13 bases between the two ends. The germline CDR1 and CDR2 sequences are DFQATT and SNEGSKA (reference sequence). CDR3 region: CSASSGAGETQYF. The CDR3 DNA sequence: TGCAGTGCTAGTTCAGGGGCGGGGGAGACCCAGTACTTC.

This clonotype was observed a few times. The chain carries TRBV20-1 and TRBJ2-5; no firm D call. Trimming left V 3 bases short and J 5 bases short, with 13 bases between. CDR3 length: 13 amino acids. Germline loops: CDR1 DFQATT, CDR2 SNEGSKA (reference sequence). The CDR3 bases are TGCAGTGCTAGTCTCCTGGTCGGCGAGACCCAGTACTTC. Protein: CSASLLVGETQYF.

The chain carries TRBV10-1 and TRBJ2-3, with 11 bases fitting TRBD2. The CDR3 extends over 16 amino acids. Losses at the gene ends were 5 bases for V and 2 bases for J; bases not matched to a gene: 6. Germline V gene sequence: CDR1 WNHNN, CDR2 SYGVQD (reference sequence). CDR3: CASSTGTSGYTDTQYF. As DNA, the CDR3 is TGCGCCAGCAGTACCGGGACTAGCGGTTACACAGATACGCAGTATTTT.

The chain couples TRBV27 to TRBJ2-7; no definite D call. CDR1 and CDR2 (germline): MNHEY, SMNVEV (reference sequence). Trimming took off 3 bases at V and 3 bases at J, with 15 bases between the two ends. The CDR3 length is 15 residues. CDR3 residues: CASSFRAGVFYEQYF. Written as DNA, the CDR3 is TGTGCCAGCAGTTTTCGGGCTGGCGTCTTCTACGAGCAGTACTTC.

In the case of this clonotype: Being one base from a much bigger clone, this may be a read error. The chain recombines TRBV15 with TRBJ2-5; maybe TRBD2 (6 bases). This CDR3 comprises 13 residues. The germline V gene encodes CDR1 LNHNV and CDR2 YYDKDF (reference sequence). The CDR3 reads CAISRVRGETQYF. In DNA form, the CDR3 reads TGTGCCATCAGCAGAGTTCGGGGGGAGACCCAGTACTTC.

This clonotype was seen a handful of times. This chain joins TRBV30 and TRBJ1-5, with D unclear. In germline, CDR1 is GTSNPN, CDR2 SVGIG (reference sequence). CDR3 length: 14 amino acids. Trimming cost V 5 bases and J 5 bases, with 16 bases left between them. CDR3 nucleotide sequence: TGTGCCTGGGCCCCGGGATTTGGGGATCAGCCCCAGCATTTT. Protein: CAWAPGFGDQPQHF.